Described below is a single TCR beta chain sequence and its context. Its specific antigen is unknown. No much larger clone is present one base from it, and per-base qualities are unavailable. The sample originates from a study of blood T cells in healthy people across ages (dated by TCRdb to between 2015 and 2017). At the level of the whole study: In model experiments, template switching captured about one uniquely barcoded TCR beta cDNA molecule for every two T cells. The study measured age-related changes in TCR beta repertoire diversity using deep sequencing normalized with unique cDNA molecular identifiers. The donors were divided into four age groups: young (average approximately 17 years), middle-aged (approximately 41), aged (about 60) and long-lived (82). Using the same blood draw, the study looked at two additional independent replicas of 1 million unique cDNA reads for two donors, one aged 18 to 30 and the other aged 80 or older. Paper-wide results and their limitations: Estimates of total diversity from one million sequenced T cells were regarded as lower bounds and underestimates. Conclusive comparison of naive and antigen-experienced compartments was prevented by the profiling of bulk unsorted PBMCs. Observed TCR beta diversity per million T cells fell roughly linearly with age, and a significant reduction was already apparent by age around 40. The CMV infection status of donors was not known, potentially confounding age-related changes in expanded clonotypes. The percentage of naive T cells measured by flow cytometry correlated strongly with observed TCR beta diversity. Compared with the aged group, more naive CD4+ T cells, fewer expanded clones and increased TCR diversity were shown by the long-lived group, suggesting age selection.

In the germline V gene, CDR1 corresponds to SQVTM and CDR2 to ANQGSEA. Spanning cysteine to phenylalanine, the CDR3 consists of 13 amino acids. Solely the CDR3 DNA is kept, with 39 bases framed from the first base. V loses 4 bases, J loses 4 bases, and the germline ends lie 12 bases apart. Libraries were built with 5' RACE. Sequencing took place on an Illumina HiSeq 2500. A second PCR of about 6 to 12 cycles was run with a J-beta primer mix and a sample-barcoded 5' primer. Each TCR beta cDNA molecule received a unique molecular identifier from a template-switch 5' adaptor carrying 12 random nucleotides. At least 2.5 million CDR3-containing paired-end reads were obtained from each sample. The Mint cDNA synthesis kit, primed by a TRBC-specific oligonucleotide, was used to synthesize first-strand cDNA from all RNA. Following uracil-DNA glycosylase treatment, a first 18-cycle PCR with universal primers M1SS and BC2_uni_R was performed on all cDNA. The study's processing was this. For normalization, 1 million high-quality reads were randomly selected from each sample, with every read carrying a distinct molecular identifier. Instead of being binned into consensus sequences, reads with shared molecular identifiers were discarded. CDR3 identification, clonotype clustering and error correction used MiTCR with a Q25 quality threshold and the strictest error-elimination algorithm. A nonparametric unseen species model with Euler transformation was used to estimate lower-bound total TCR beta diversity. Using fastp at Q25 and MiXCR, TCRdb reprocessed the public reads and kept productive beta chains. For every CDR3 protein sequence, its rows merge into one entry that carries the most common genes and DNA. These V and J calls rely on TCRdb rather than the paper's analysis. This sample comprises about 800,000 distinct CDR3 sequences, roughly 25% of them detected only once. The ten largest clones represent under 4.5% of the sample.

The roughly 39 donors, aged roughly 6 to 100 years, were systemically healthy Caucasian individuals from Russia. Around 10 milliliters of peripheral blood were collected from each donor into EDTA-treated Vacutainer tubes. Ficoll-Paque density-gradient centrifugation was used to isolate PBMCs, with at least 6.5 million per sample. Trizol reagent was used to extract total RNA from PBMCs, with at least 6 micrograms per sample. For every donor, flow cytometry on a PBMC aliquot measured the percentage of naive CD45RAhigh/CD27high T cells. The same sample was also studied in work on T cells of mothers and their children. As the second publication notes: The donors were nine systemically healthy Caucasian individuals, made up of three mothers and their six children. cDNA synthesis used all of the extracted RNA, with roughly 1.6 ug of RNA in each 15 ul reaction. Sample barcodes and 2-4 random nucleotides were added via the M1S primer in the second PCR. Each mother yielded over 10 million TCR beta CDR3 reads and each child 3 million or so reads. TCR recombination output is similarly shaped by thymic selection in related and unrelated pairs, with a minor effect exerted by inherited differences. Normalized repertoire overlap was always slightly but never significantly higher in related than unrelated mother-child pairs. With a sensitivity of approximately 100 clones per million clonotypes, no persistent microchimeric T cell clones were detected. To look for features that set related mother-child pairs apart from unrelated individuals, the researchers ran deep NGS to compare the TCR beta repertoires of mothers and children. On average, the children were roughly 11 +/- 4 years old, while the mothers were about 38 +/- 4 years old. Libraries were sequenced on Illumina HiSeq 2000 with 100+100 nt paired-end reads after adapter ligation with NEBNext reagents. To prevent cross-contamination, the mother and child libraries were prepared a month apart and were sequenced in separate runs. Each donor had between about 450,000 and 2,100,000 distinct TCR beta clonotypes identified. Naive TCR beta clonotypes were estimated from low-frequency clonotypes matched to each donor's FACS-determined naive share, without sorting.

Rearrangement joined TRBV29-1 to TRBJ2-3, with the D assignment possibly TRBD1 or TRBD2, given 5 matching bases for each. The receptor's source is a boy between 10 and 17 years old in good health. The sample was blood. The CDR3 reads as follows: CSVAAVGADTQYF. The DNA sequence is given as TGCAGCGTTGCAGCGGTAGGGGCAGATACGCAGTATTTT.